The 27 T cell receptor beta chains below come from one sample, sequenced in a study of tumor-infiltrating lymphocytes in primary liver carcinoma. A primer matching the constant region was used to make TCR beta cDNA from about 500 ng of total RNA. It was through three nested multiplex PCR rounds of slightly modified ARM-PCR that TCR beta libraries arose. TRBV1-TRBV30 forward primers and a C-beta reverse primer were used in the first two PCR rounds, which each ran for about 10 cycles. TCRdb re-analysed the multiplex PCR reads in MiXCR, keeping a single row per CDR3 protein. The profile shows about 200,000 distinct CDR3 sequences, about 65% of them singletons. The study extracted blood RNA from unsorted whole blood and also extracted germline DNA. The specimen was peripheral blood. The receptors stem from an older woman with primary liver carcinoma and hepatitis B virus infection.

Concerning this clonotype itself: A much larger clone is a single base away; this may be a read error. The rearrangement links TRBV4-2 to TRBJ2-1, with 14 bases lining up with TRBD2. Germline V CDR1 and CDR2: LGHNA, YNFKEQ. The CDR3 totals 15 residues. The CDR3 protein is CTSSQEGTSGSSLLF. The CDR3 DNA follows: TGTACCAGCAGCCAAGAAGGGACTAGCGGGAGTTCTCTACTCTTC.

The CDR3 reads CASTPSLAGRSVGEQFF. In nucleotides, the CDR3 is TGTGCCAGCACCCCTTCCCTAGCGGGTCGGAGTGTAGGGGAGCAGTTCTTC. The V gene is TRBV28, the J gene TRBJ2-1; the match to TRBD2 covers 8 bases. Germline trimming cut 7 bases from V and 10 bases from J; bases unmatched to any gene: 21. Germline V CDR1 and CDR2: MDHEN, SYDVKM. The CDR3 covers 17 residues.

This clonotype was observed a few times. This may arise from a read error, as a much more abundant clone is one base away. V is TRBV29-1 and J is TRBJ1-1, with unresolved D. This CDR3 contains 10 residues. CDR1 is SQVTM and CDR2 is ANQGSEA in the germline V gene. The CDR3 spells CSVKDSEASF. CDR3 in DNA: TGCAGCGTTAAGGACTCTGAAGCTTCCTTT.

The V gene is TRBV29-1, the J gene TRBJ2-3; no clear D. Trimming stripped 3 bases from V and 4 bases from J, with 8 bases between. The CDR3 loop spans 12 amino acids. Germline V lookup: CDR1 SQVTM, CDR2 ANQGSEA. The CDR3 spells CSVEIEADTQYF. CDR3 sequence (DNA): TGCAGCGTTGAGATCGAGGCAGATACGCAGTATTTT.

This clonotype was detected many times. The chain employs TRBV12-3 or TRBV12-4 and TRBJ2-5; 11 positions match TRBD1. The V and J ends lost 6 bases and 5 bases, in that order; junction bases with no gene match: 5. CDR3 length: 14 residues. DNA of the CDR3: TGTGCCAGCAGCGGACAGGGGGCGGGGGAGACCCAGTACTTC. Residues: CASSGQGAGETQYF.

Worth noting for this clonotype: A junction boundary mismatches the germline segment, possibly from a read error. The gene calls are TRBV5-5 and TRBJ2-3; the D call may be TRBD1 or TRBD2 (5 bases each). The CDR3 totals 14 residues. Per the germline V gene, CDR1 is SGHKS and CDR2 is YYEKEE (reference sequence). In DNA form, the CDR3 reads TGTACCAGCAGTAGGGACGGTAGCACAGATACGCAGTATTTT. As protein: CTSSRDGSTDTQYF.

The sample holds one count of this clonotype. This may come from a read error, since a much larger clone is one base off. The rearrangement links TRBV6-5 to TRBJ1-6; D uncertain. The CDR3 has 14 amino acids. Germline CDR1 is MNHEY and CDR2 is SVGAGI. This CDR3 reads CASSYSGNNSPLQF. Written as DNA, the CDR3 is TGTGCCAGCAGTTACTCGGGCAATAATTCACCCCTCCAGTTT.

This rearrangement joins TRBV5-1 to TRBJ1-1; D remains unclear. The V end lost 1 base, the J end lost 1 base, and 8 bases lay between the germline ends. This CDR3 is built from 14 residues. Per germline, CDR1 SGHRS and CDR2 YFSETQ. This CDR3 is CASSLQYSNTEAFF. In DNA, the CDR3 is TGCGCCAGCAGCTTGCAGTATTCGAACACTGAAGCTTTCTTT.

This clonotype was counted a few times. The chain links TRBV30 to TRBJ2-1; D may be TRBD2 (6 bases). CDR3 length: 16 amino acids. The germline gives CDR1 GTSNPN, CDR2 SVGIG (reference sequence). Trimming removed 0 bases at V and 3 bases at J, with 15 bases between. CDR3 nucleotides: TGTGCCTGGAGTGTACTGGGGGGACCGGACTACAATGAGCAGTTCTTC. It encodes CAWSVLGGPDYNEQFF.

This clonotype showed up many times. The chain couples TRBV5-5 to TRBJ2-7; D may correspond to TRBD1 or TRBD2 (5 bases each). CDR3 size: 14 residues. Trimming pared 0 bases from V and 7 bases from J, leaving 14 bases between. Germline V gene lookup returns CDR1 SGHKS and CDR2 YYEKEE (reference sequence). For the CDR3, the DNA is TGTGCCAGCAGCTTGGAGGGACGGTCTTGGGAGCAGTACTTC. This gives the protein CASSLEGRSWEQYF.

A few counts support this clonotype. The DNA for the CDR3 is TGCGCCAGCAGCATAAGACTAGCGGAGGCCTACGAGCAGTACTTC. Translation gives CASSIRLAEAYEQYF. The V and J genes are TRBV5-1 and TRBJ2-7, with 9 nucleotides matching TRBD2. Germline CDR1 SGHRS, CDR2 YFSETQ. The V gene end was trimmed by 4 bases and the J gene end by 2 bases; junction bases not matched to a gene: 7. The CDR3 contains 15 residues.

Only a few counts were recorded for this clonotype. The V and J genes are TRBV5-6 and TRBJ1-2, with TRBD1 as a possible D gene (5 bases). The V end lost 4 bases, the J end lost 4 bases, and 14 bases lay between the germline ends. Germline values: CDR1 SGHDT, CDR2 YYEEEE. The length of the CDR3 is 14 residues. CDR3 amino acids: CASSPQMGGYGYTF. CDR3 sequence (DNA): TGTGCCAGCAGCCCACAGATGGGGGGCTATGGCTACACCTTC.

This clonotype was counted many times. The V and J genes are TRBV4-2 and TRBJ1-1, with a weak D call TRBD1 (6 bases). V was clipped by 0 bases and J by 10 bases, with 18 bases between them. Germline V lookup: CDR1 LGHNA, CDR2 YNFKEQ. CDR3 size: 15 residues. For the CDR3, the DNA is TGTGCCAGCAGCCAAGATAGAGACAGGTGGGGGGGAGCTTTCTTT. Residues: CASSQDRDRWGGAFF.

This clonotype occurred many times. The chain joins TRBV5-6 to TRBJ1-1, with 8 bases fitting TRBD1. CDR1 is SGHDT and CDR2 is YYEEEE in the germline V gene. CDR3 size: 17 residues. The junction had 11 bases not matched to a gene; V was cut back by 1 base and J by 3 bases. Here the CDR3 reads CASSLFQGAPRYTEAFF. DNA of the CDR3: TGTGCCAGCAGCTTGTTTCAGGGGGCGCCGAGGTACACTGAAGCTTTCTTT.

Concerning this clonotype itself: A clone one base away is much larger, so this may be a read error. V is TRBV4-2 and J is TRBJ2-1; D uncertain. The CDR3 has 13 amino acids. Trimming took off 3 bases at V and 6 bases at J, with 9 bases between the two ends. Per germline, CDR1 LGHNA and CDR2 YNFKEQ. DNA for the CDR3: TGTGCCAGCAGCCACCTTGTCAGCAATGAGCAGTTCTTC. This gives the protein CASSHLVSNEQFF.

In its sample, this clonotype was seen once. This may be a read error: a much more frequent sequence differs by one nucleotide. This chain connects TRBV6-2 or TRBV6-3 to TRBJ2-7; D remains ambiguous. The V end lost 0 bases, the J end lost 2 bases, and 11 bases lay between the germline ends. The CDR3 sequence is 15 residues long. The germline V gene encodes CDR1 MNHEY and CDR2 SVGEGT. CDR3 loop: CASSYSRLSTYEQYF. As DNA, the CDR3 is TGTGCCAGCAGTTACTCGAGGTTAAGCACCTACGAGCAGTACTTC.

This clonotype was counted many times. V usage is TRBV6-1 and J usage is TRBJ1-1, with a weak D call TRBD1 (6 bases). Per germline, CDR1 MNHNS and CDR2 SASEGT. Trimming cost V 2 bases and J 1 base, with 23 bases left between them. CDR3 length: 19 amino acids. CDR3 in amino acids: CASSEIFRGLIHSNTEAFF. CDR3 bases: TGTGCCAGCAGTGAAATATTTAGGGGGTTGATACACTCGAACACTGAAGCTTTCTTT.

The chain has TRBV10-2 and TRBJ1-2; D possibly corresponds to TRBD1 (5 bases). From germline, CDR1 is WSHSY and CDR2 SAAADI. V was cut by 2 bases and J by 9 bases, with 22 bases left in between. The CDR3 is 16 residues long. CDR3 residues: CASSEEGYRSSLSYTF. The CDR3 DNA follows: TGCGCCAGCAGTGAGGAGGGGTACAGGTCATCATTGAGCTACACCTTC.

This chain connects TRBV5-1 to TRBJ2-2; TRBD1 aligns across 8 bases. Per the germline V gene, CDR1 is SGHRS and CDR2 is YFSETQ. The CDR3 has 16 residues. Unmatched junction bases numbered 7, after V lost 2 bases and J lost 4 bases. The CDR3 nucleotides read TGCGCCAGCAGCTTTAGGCAGGGGGCCACCACCGGGGAGCTGTTTTTT. This gives the protein CASSFRQGATTGELFF.

This clonotype has only one observation. The chain couples TRBV6-8 to TRBJ2-7; possibly TRBD1 for D (6 bases). This CDR3 is 24 amino acids long. V was clipped by 2 bases and J by 2 bases, with 40 bases between them. Looked up from germline, CDR1 is MNHGY and CDR2 is SAAAGT. The CDR3 DNA is TGTGCCAGCAGTTACGCCCCAGGGGCGGGCCCTCTCCCCTCCTGGCTTAAGAGCCCCTACGAGCAGTACTTC. It codes for CASSYAPGAGPLPSWLKSPYEQYF.

The sample holds many counts of this clonotype. The V and J genes are TRBV4-2 and TRBJ1-2; 8 nucleotides line up with TRBD1. Germline CDR1 is LGHNA and CDR2 is YNFKEQ. The V and J ends lost 0 bases and 3 bases, in that order; junction bases with no gene match: 3. The CDR3 covers 15 residues. The CDR3 region is CASSQEQGGDYGYTF. The CDR3 DNA reads TGTGCCAGCAGCCAAGAACAGGGGGGGGACTATGGCTACACCTTC.

At least ten counts were recorded for this clonotype. The chain recombines TRBV6-5 with TRBJ2-3, with TRBD2 identical over 7 bases. Germline values: CDR1 MNHEY, CDR2 SVGAGI. The CDR3 length is 16 residues. Trimming removed 4 bases from V and 2 bases from J; junction bases left unmatched: 9. The CDR3 is CASSLGGVPLTDTQYF. CDR3 DNA: TGTGCCAGCAGTTTGGGAGGGGTCCCCCTCACAGATACGCAGTATTTT.

Only a few counts were recorded for this clonotype. A read error may be the cause here, since a much bigger clone is one base away. Here the CDR3 DNA reads TGCGGCGTTGTTGTCAGGAGCTCTGGAAACACCATATATTTT. Amino acid sequence: CGVVVRSSGNTIYF. The V and J genes are TRBV29-1 and TRBJ1-3; D remains unclear. The germline gives CDR1 SQVTM, CDR2 ANQGSEA. This CDR3 is 14 amino acids long.

About this clonotype itself: With a much larger clone just one base away, this may be a read error. V usage is TRBV11-2 and J usage is TRBJ2-5; 7 bases are a match to TRBD2. This CDR3 comprises 15 residues. Germline V gene sequence: CDR1 SGHAT, CDR2 FQNNGV. The CDR3, as DNA: TGTGCCAGCAGCTTCAAGCCGGGACTACAAGAGGCCCAGTACTTC. As protein: CASSFKPGLQEAQYF.

This chain uses TRBV28 with TRBJ1-2; 10 positions match TRBD1. With 7 bases clipped from V and 4 bases from J, the junction kept 9 bases outside the gene matches. The germline V gene encodes CDR1 MDHEN and CDR2 SYDVKM. This CDR3 is built from 15 residues. The CDR3 region has the DNA TGTGCCAGCACGGGACAGGGGTTAAAACCCTATGGCTACACCTTC. As protein: CASTGQGLKPYGYTF.

This chain uses TRBV29-1 with TRBJ2-7; D call uncertain. Trimming pared 7 bases from V and 1 base from J, leaving 14 bases between. This CDR3 is built from 13 residues. In germline, CDR1 is SQVTM, CDR2 ANQGSEA. The CDR3 DNA follows: TGCAGCGGATTTCATTCTACTTCCTACGAGCAGTACTTC. This codes for CSGFHSTSYEQYF.

The rearrangement links TRBV12-3 or TRBV12-4 to TRBJ2-7; weak D call: TRBD2 (6 bases). The ends were cut back, 3 bases at V and 6 bases at J, with 24 bases in the middle. This CDR3 region has 17 residues. CDR3 residues: CASSFAVEGAGSLEQYF. The DNA of the CDR3 is TGTGCCAGCAGTTTTGCGGTTGAAGGGGCGGGAAGTCTCGAGCAGTACTTC.